The present entry profiles one T cell receptor (beta chain) with its context. The antigen remains undetermined. The data derive from a study of blood T cells in healthy people across ages. For the second PCR, which ran for roughly 6 to 11 cycles, a sample-barcoded 5' primer and a J-beta primer mix were used. A template-switch adaptor containing 12 random nucleotides labeled each cDNA molecule. Each CDR3 protein is one row after TCRdb ran MiXCR on the 5' RACE reads. The sample contains 780,000 or so distinct CDR3 sequences, more than 55% of which appear only once. CDR3 length equals 14 residues. V was trimmed by 5 bases and J by 6 bases, leaving 13 bases between them. Germline assignment: CDR1 MNHNY and CDR2 SVGAGI (reference sequence). Study-level results: With age, beta diversity per million T cells declined roughly linearly, significantly by 30 to 40.

The TCR was taken from a man in his forties or fifties in good health. J is TRBJ2-2 and V is TRBV6-6; D may correspond to TRBD1 or TRBD2 (5 bases each). Input material: blood. CDR3 bases: TGTGCCAGCAGTGACGGGACCCCTCCCGGGGAGCTGTTTTTT. Its protein product is CASSDGTPPGELFF.